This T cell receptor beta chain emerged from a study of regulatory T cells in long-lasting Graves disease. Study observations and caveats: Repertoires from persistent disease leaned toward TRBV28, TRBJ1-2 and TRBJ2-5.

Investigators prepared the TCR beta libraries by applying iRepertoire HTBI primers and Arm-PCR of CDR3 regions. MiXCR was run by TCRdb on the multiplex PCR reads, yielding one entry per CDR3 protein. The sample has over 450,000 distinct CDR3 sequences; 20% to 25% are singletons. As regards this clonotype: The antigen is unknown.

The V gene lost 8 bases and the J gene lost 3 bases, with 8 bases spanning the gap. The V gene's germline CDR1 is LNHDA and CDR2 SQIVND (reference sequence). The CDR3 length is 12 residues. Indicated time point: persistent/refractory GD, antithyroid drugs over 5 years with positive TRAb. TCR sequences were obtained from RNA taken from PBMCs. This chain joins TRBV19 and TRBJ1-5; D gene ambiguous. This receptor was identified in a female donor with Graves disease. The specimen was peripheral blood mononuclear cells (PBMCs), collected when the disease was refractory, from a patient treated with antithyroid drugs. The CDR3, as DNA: TGTGCCAGTCACGACAACAATCAGCCCCAGCATTTT. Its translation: CASHDNNQPQHF.